The 14 T cell receptor beta chains below come from one sample, sequenced in a study of T cell repertoires in cytomegalovirus infection (dated by TCRdb to 2018 to 2020). Their specific antigens are unknown. The treatment or condition label, as the study defines it: in vitro stimulation with specific CMV peptide epitopes to enrich CMV-specific T cells. Instrument on record: Illumina HiSeq 1500. The raw public reads went through TCRdb reprocessing: fastp at Q25, MiXCR clone calling, in-frame beta chains kept. Every CDR3 protein is listed once, alongside the most common genes and DNA of its rows. Across this sample there are 450,000 to 600,000 distinct CDR3 sequences, with 30% to 35% seen only once. Jointly, the top ten make up 17% of the sample. The material sequenced was cultured PBMCs, taken from culture after CMV antigen stimulation. The source is a human donor in good health (CMV status not recorded). Some clones in this sample may be carry-over from other donors' samples.

This clonotype was observed a handful of times. As DNA, the CDR3 is TGCAGTGCAGTTAGCGGGAGCAAATTCAATGAGCAGTTCTTC. Translation: CSAVSGSKFNEQFF. The chain carries TRBV20-1 and TRBJ2-1; 9 bases agree with TRBD2. Germline V CDR1 and CDR2: DFQATT, SNEGSKA (reference sequence). This CDR3 is built from 14 residues. The V and J ends lost 6 bases and 6 bases, in that order; junction bases with no gene match: 9.

This clonotype turned up a few times. This chain uses TRBV6-1 with TRBJ1-3; D is possibly TRBD1 (5 bases). V lost 2 bases and J lost 2, with 10 bases in between. The CDR3 consists of 15 residues. The germline CDR1 and CDR2 sequences are MNHNS and SASEGT. The CDR3, as DNA: TGTGCCAGCAGTGAACCTCGGGGGACTGGAAACACCATATATTTT. It specifies CASSEPRGTGNTIYF.

The V and J genes are TRBV12-3 or TRBV12-4 and TRBJ2-7; D remains unclear. This CDR3 has 13 residues. V lost 0 bases and J lost 6, with 9 bases in between. The CDR3 DNA follows: TGTGCCAGCAGTTTAGCTAGGGTGTCCGAGCAGTACGTC. Translating it yields CASSLARVSEQYV.

This clonotype was recorded a few times. The V gene is TRBV6-5, the J gene TRBJ1-6, with D possibly TRBD1 on 6 matching bases. V dropped 7 bases and J dropped 7 bases, with 17 bases sitting between them. The CDR3 covers 15 residues. CDR1 and CDR2 from the germline V gene are MNHEY and SVGAGI. The CDR3: CASNLNRVRNSPLHF. In DNA, the CDR3 is TGTGCCAGCAACCTAAACAGGGTCAGAAATTCACCCCTCCACTTT.

The gene calls are TRBV5-4 and TRBJ1-5; D is ambiguous. Germline CDR1 reads SGHNT; CDR2 reads YYREEE (reference sequence). The CDR3 length is 13 residues. Trimming removed 4 bases at V and 11 bases at J, with 16 bases between. The CDR3 DNA reads TGTGCCAGCAGCCTAGGACTCATGGGTTCCCAGCATTTT. It specifies CASSLGLMGSQHF.

This clonotype turned up a few times. V is TRBV7-6 and J is TRBJ2-5; D possibly corresponds to TRBD2 (6 bases). The CDR3 is made up of 15 amino acids. CDR1 is SGHVS and CDR2 is FNYEAQ in the germline V gene. Trimming took off 1 base at V and 5 bases at J, with 14 bases between the two ends. The CDR3 nucleotides read TGTGCCAGCAGCTTAGTCGGGGGAGGATGGGAGACCCAGTACTTC. Its translation is CASSLVGGGWETQYF.

This clonotype occurred a few times. The chain recombines TRBV6-2 or TRBV6-3 with TRBJ1-2, with a possible D match to TRBD1 (5 bases). The length of the CDR3 is 16 residues. Germline-derived CDR1 and CDR2 are MNHEY and SVGEGT. Trimming cost V 2 bases and J 2 bases, with 15 bases left between them. CDR3 protein: CASSYGGVQGNYGYTF. The CDR3 DNA is TGTGCCAGCAGTTACGGCGGGGTCCAGGGAAACTATGGCTACACCTTC.

CDR3: CASSLATGKAKNIQYF. The CDR3, as DNA: TGTGCCAGCTCACTCGCTACAGGGAAAGCCAAAAACATTCAGTACTTC. This chain connects TRBV18 to TRBJ2-4; tentatively, D is TRBD1 (6 bases). This CDR3 comprises 16 residues. V was cut by 4 bases and J by 0 bases, with 13 bases left in between. CDR1 KGHSH and CDR2 LQKENI come from the germline V gene.

The chain has TRBV6-6 and TRBJ2-5; 7 nucleotides agree with TRBD2. The CDR3 loop spans 13 amino acids. Trimming at V came to 8 bases and at J to 5 bases, leaving 8 bases not matched to a gene. Looked up from germline, CDR1 is MNHNY and CDR2 is SVGAGI (reference sequence). Here the CDR3 reads CASARGAGETQYF. In DNA form, the CDR3 reads TGTGCCAGCGCCCGGGGAGCGGGGGAGACCCAGTACTTC.

This chain joins TRBV28 and TRBJ1-4; perhaps TRBD1 as D (5 bases). The V gene lost 4 bases and the J gene lost 5 bases, with 11 bases spanning the gap. Germline-derived CDR1 and CDR2 are MDHEN and SYDVKM. CDR3 length: 14 residues. In nucleotides, the CDR3 is TGTGCCAGCAGTTCCGGGGCCAGCAATGAAAAACTGTTTTTT. Translated: CASSSGASNEKLFF. Full variable domain (remainder filled in from reference TRBV28 and TRBJ1-4): DVKVTQSSRYLVKRTGEKVFLECVQDMDHENMFWYRQDPGLGLRLIYFSYDVKMKEKGDIPEGYSVSREKKERFSLILESASTNQTSMYLCASSSGASNEKLFFGSGTQLSVL.

This clonotype was found a few times. The chain uses TRBV7-9 and TRBJ1-2; a possible D gene is TRBD1 (6 bases). CDR3 length: 15 amino acids. From germline, CDR1 is SEHNR and CDR2 FQNEAQ (reference sequence). V lost 5 bases and J lost 3, with 16 bases in between. The CDR3: CASSILGDTHYGYTF. DNA of the CDR3: TGTGCCAGCAGCATCCTTGGGGACACCCACTATGGCTACACCTTC.

The V and J genes are TRBV9 and TRBJ2-1; weak D call: TRBD2 (5 bases). Trimming stripped 1 base from V and 0 bases from J, with 11 bases between. The CDR3 has 16 amino acids. Germline V gives CDR1 SGDLS, CDR2 YYNGEE. The CDR3 is CASSVFAGSSYNEQFF. The CDR3 DNA sequence: TGTGCCAGCAGCGTATTTGCTGGGAGCTCCTACAATGAGCAGTTCTTC.

The chain combines TRBV6-5 with TRBJ2-7, with 9 bases lining up with TRBD2. Germline V gene lookup returns CDR1 MNHEY and CDR2 SVGAGI. Losses at the gene ends were 6 bases for V and 7 bases for J; bases not matched to a gene: 10. The CDR3 contains 14 residues. This CDR3 is CASSSASLAGEQYF. CDR3 coding DNA: TGTGCCAGCAGCTCGGCCTCGCTAGCGGGAGAGCAGTACTTC.

Regarding this clonotype: A read error may explain this, as a much larger clone is one base away. The CDR3 here is CASSYSTNTEAFF. The CDR3 DNA is TGTGCCAGCAGTTACTCGACGAACACTGAAGCTTTCTTT. The chain employs TRBV6-6 and TRBJ1-1, with D unclear. Germline-derived CDR1 and CDR2 are MNHNY and SVGAGI (reference sequence). Trimming removed 0 bases from V and 1 base from J, with 3 bases in between. There are 13 residues in the CDR3.